This T cell receptor (beta chain) was sequenced for a study of cytomegalovirus exposure and HLA in healthy donors (dated by TCRdb to about 2017). In terms of the full investigation: An earlier analysis of roughly 500 of the donors reported 250 to 300 Gb of sequence data and 100 million to 140 million unique TCR beta sequences from 150 million to 200 million T cells. An earlier analysis of 587 of the donors used high-throughput TCR beta sequencing to judge whether each TCR beta V gene segment behaved as functional or pseudogenic. Along with the roughly 670-subject first cohort, a separate validation cohort of over a hundred different subjects was used. The study aimed to test whether signatures of past pathogen exposure could be identified by cataloging public T cell receptors. A later analysis re-analyzed previously published TCR beta repertoires from 666 donors and added high-resolution HLA genotyping to study TCR occurrence patterns. On average, roughly 250,000 unique TCR beta nucleotide sequences were sequenced per donor among about 400 genotyped donors of the cohort, with around 19% of those sequences being non-productive. The T cell repertoires of under 750 subjects were profiled by immunosequencing and related to cytomegalovirus serostatus. All discovery cohort repertoires had been generated on a single sequencing platform. To predict cytomegalovirus infection status, the study combined high-throughput TCR immunosequencing, statistical association of individual TCRs with disease status, and machine learning. Donor age, sex, ethnicity and CMV serostatus were collected together with the repertoire data. Typing coverage varied by locus: roughly 620-630 donors for A, B, C, DRB1 and DQB1; 500 to 550 for DQA1; about 590 for DPA1; approximately 490 for DPB1. HLA typing included class I and class II loci at four-digit resolution. An early release covering 550 to 650 HLA-typed donors comprised about 320 gigabases of sequencing data and roughly 85 million unique TCR sequences. Several DR-DQ haplotypes were handled as single units for association and clustering because linkage in the cohort was strong. A later genetic analysis used genome-wide SNP genotypes for about 65% of the roughly 700 donors, treating that subset as a discovery cohort. Among the approximately 430 genotyped donors, around 81% belonged to the genetic ancestry cluster associated with self-reported Caucasian donors. Rather than drawing on any new phenotypic data, the later analysis identified candidate immune exposures from TCR beta sequences and the way those sequences occurred across donors. What the research found in general, with its limitations: This cohort had only TCR beta chains sequenced, and the lack of alpha or paired-chain data limited which features could be detected. Approximately 18 rarely observed V segments, including chromosome 9 orphons, were excluded from the earlier analysis of some 590 of the donors because counts were too low. In an earlier analysis of about 540 of the donors, most TCR beta V segments were observed in productive rearrangements about 87% or about 30% of the time, broadly matching IMGT annotations. The only immune exposure information available for the cohort was CMV serostatus. Across donors, most TCR sequences were observed very rarely, whereas some public TCRs were present in many individuals. A cluster of highly shared sequence variants was judged likely to be a technical artifact of the sequencing pipeline. Cytomegalovirus status was reported to be diagnosed by the classifier with high specificity and sensitivity in both the original and validation cohorts. A later analysis found that HLA-associated TCR beta chains were more clonally expanded and had lower generation probabilities than equally common non-associated chains. Specific HLA alleles were associated with 15,000 to 20,000 TCR beta sequences at a false discovery rate of 0.05 in a later analysis. In a later analysis, the rate of TCR association differed among HLA loci, with DRB1 alleles having the most associated TCRs and HLA-C alleles having the fewest. A later genetic analysis reported fewer N-insertions in productive TCRs among donors in an Asian-associated ancestry cluster than the roughly 690-donor mean. A further reported finding was that TCR beta sequences accurately predicted the HLA-A and HLA-B alleles for most subjects in the first cohort. Several of the top co-occurrence clusters appeared to be linked to parvovirus B19, influenza, CMV and Epstein-Barr virus, according to a later analysis. Some IMGT-functional V segments, including TRBV6-2 and TRBV6-3, could not be distinguished by the 87-base-pair reads and were therefore excluded. Correlated functional status among segregating V segments might reflect linkage disequilibrium, but an unknown experimental factor could not be ruled out. When HLA alleles, especially DR and DQ, strongly co-occurred, attributing TCR associations to individual alleles was difficult. HLA typing was unavailable for some donors at each locus, so association tests used only the typed subset. A total of roughly 160 TCR beta chains were listed by the study as associated with cytomegalovirus. A later analysis found that most CMV-associated TCR beta chains appeared HLA-restricted, with HLA associations seemingly driven largely by CMV exposure. It was suggested by the authors that the approach could potentially be generalized to other disease states and immunological phenotypes. A few of the identified cytomegalovirus-associated TCR beta chains were confirmed in vitro to be specific for cytomegalovirus antigens. In a later genetic analysis, a missense DCLRE1C variant was associated with V-gene and J-gene trimming of TCR beta chains, and the association was replicated in an independent cohort. Presence/absence analyses assumed roughly uniform sequencing depth across donors, an assumption that may not hold.

The CDR3 measures 14 amino acids from cysteine to phenylalanine. Of all the DNA, just the CDR3 is kept, 42 bases in frame from base 1. V sheds 0 bases and J sheds 4 bases, leaving 9 bases between their ends. Per the germline V gene, SGHAT is the CDR1 and FQNNGV is the CDR2. In total, around 600 healthy bone marrow donors made up the cohort. At the time of sampling, all cohort members were nominally healthy, though unrecorded immune exposures were likely present. The donor was CMV seronegative and was included in the group of 352 seronegative cohort members. A peripheral blood sample was provided by each donor, and peripheral blood mononuclear cells were used for TCR beta sequencing. Genomic DNA was extracted from the blood cell samples with the Qiagen DNeasy Blood Extraction Kit. About this clone itself: What this receptor recognizes is not known. There are no base qualities to consult, and no much larger clone falls within one base.

Libraries were constructed by the immunoSEQ multiplex PCR assay. For the multiplex PCR, a mixture combining 60 forward primers for TCR Vbeta segments and 13 reverse primers for TCR Jbeta segments was used. The CDR3 region of rearranged TCR beta genes was amplified from genomic DNA with a multiplex PCR assay. The amplified TCR beta libraries were sequenced on the Illumina HiSeq System as 87-base-pair reads. Under the source paper's analysis protocol: A later analysis counted approximately 84 million unique TCR beta chains across the 690 or so repertoires, and around 12 million of these chains were shared by at least two donors. Raw reads were error-corrected and collapsed into unique sequences with a nearest-neighbor algorithm that merged closely related sequences to remove PCR and sequencing errors. Alignment of CDR3 sequences to IMGT reference sequences was used to assign V, D and J gene segments. For a sequence to be retained, at least a six-nucleotide match to both a V gene segment and a J gene segment was required. A rearrangement was called productive if the CDR3 had no stop codons and remained in frame with V and J, and every other rearrangement was called non-productive. CDR3 was defined by IMGT convention, running from the second conserved V-encoded cysteine to the conserved J-encoded phenylalanine. The earlier analysis of about 620 of the donors excluded sequences that lacked an unambiguous match to a single V gene segment. An earlier analysis of under 750 of the donors called V segments functional above 56.7% productive rearrangements and segregating when the between-donor standard deviation exceeded 5%. To diagnose cytomegalovirus status from the catalog of TCR beta chain sequences, a statistical classification framework was built. In a later analysis, V and J genes were assigned by comparing TCR nucleotide sequences against IMGT/GENE-DB human TR gene sequences. The TCRdist pipeline was used in a later analysis to assign CDR3 sequences and most-parsimonious VDJ recombination scenarios. A later analysis defined each TCR beta chain by its CDR3 amino acid sequence plus V-gene family, and excluded reads lacking a unique V-gene family. In a later analysis, a few hundred highly shared, low-generation-probability nucleotide sequences were removed to address suspected cross-contamination and a sequencing artifact. In a later analysis, a clonal expansion index for each public chain was calculated from normalized within-repertoire ranks of inferred template counts. In a later analysis, generation probabilities were computed using a VDJ recombination model fitted to out-of-frame rearrangements, and the results were checked against IGoR. In a later analysis, TCR-TCR, TCR-HLA and TCR-CMV co-occurrence was scored with hypergeometric tests, and a repertoire-size bias correction was applied to TCR pairs. In a later analysis, false discovery rates were estimated by permuting HLA or CMV assignments 20 times. A later analysis grouped co-occurring TCRs with DBSCAN, adding TCRdist sequence similarity when clustering within HLA-allele-positive subsets. Co-occurrence clustering excluded repertoires with fewer than 30,000 or more than 120,000 public chains, plus five with anomalous nucleotide sharing. This immuneACCESS table, as held by TCRdb, lists in-frame sequences with V and J called but not all clones. Of the missing ones, under half trace to an unresolved V gene in checked studies; the others have no known cause. V and J calls and clone size are as listed in that table; D and trimming were resolved from the DNA. This sample lists 130,000 or so clones; approximately 84% were detected once. The top ten constitute approximately 1.5% of the sample.

In this chain, TRBV11-2 is recombined with TRBJ2-5, with TRBD2 as a weak D call on 5 bases. The receptor's source is a woman aged 18-35 years in good health and CMV-seronegative. The sample comprised PBMCs. The DNA is as follows: TGTGCCAGCAGCTTAGAGGGCCGGGGAGAGACCCAGTACTTC. The resulting protein is CASSLEGRGETQYF.